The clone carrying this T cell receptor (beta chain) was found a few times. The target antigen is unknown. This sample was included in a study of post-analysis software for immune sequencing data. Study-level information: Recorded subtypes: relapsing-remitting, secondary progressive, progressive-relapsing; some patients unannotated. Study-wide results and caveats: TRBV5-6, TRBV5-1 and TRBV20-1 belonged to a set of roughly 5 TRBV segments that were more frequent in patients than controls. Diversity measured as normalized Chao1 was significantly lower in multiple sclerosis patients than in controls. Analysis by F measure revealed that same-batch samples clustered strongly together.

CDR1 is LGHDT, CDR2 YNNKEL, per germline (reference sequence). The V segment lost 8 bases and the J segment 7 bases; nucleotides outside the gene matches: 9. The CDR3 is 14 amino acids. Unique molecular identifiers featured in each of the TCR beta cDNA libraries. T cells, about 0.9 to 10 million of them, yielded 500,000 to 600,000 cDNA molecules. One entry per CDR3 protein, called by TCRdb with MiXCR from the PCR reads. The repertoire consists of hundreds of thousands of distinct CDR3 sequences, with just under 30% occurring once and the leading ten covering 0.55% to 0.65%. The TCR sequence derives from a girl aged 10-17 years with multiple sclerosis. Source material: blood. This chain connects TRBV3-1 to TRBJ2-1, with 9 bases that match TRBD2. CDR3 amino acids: CASGRGGLGNEQFF. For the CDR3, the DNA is TGTGCCAGCGGGCGGGGGGGCCTTGGTAATGAGCAGTTCTTC.